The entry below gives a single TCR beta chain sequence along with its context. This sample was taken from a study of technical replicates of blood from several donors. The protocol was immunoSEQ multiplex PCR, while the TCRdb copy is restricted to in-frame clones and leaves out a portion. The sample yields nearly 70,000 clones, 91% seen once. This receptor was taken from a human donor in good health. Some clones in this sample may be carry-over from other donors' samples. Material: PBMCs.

Here the CDR3 reads CASSWTGSGNTIYF. The CDR3, as DNA: TGTGCCAGCAGCTGGACAGGCTCTGGAAACACCATATATTTT. The chain couples TRBV5-6 to TRBJ1-3; 7 nucleotides align to TRBD1. CDR1 is SGHDT and CDR2 is YYEEEE in the germline V gene. V shed 3 bases, J shed 0 bases, and the junction held 0 bases outside the gene matches. The CDR3 covers 14 residues.